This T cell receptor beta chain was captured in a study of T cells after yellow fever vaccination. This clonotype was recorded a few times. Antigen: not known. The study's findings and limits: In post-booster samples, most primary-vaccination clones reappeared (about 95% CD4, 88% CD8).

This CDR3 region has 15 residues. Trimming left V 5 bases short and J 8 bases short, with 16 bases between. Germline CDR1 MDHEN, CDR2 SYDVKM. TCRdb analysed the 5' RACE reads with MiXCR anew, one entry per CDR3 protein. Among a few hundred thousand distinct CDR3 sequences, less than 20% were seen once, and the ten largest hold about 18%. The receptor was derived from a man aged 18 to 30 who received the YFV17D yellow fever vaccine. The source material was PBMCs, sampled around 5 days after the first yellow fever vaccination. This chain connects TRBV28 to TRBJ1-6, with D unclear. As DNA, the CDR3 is TGTGCCAGCAGTGTGGGCTCCCGTTGGGATTCACCCCTCCACTTT. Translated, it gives CASSVGSRWDSPLHF. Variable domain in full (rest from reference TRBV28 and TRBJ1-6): DVKVTQSSRYLVKRTGEKVFLECVQDMDHENMFWYRQDPGLGLRLIYFSYDVKMKEKGDIPEGYSVSREKKERFSLILESASTNQTSMYLCASSVGSRWDSPLHFGNGTRLTVT.